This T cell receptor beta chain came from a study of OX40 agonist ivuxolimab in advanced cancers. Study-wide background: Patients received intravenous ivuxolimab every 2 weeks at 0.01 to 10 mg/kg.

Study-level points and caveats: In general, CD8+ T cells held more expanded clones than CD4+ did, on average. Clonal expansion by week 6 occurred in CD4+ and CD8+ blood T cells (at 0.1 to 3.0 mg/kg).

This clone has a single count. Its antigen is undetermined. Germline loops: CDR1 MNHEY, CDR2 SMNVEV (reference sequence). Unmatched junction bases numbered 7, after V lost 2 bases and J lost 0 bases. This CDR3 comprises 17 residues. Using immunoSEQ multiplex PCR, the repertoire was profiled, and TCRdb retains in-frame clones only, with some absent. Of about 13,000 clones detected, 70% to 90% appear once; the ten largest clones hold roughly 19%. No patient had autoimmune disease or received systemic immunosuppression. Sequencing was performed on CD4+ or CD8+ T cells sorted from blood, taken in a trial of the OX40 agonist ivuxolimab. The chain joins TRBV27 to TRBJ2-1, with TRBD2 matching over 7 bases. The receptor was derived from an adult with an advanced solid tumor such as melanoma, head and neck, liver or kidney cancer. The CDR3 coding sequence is TGTGCCAGCAGTTTAAACGGAGCGGGATACTCCTACAATGAGCAGTTCTTC. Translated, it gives CASSLNGAGYSYNEQFF.